The 29 T cell receptor beta chains in this list originate from one sample, sequenced in a study of cytotoxic CD8 clonotypes in ibrutinib-treated CLL. The assay was immunoSEQ multiplex PCR, and TCRdb's table has in-frame clones only and misses some. The sample yields hundreds of thousands of clones, nearly 80% seen once. The sequencing used PBMCs, collected after 12 months of ibrutinib treatment. These TCRs come from a human donor with chronic lymphocytic leukemia.

This clone was seen once. J is TRBJ2-7 and V is TRBV6-1, with D uncertain. In germline, CDR1 is MNHNS, CDR2 SASEGT. The CDR3 loop spans 13 amino acids. V lost 8 bases, J lost 2 bases, and 13 bases lay in between. The CDR3 DNA reads as TGTGCCAGCTGGCTCCCTGCTACCTACGAGCAGTACTTC. Translating it yields CASWLPATYEQYF.

The chain is built from TRBV7-9 and TRBJ1-4, with 7 bases aligning to TRBD1. Germline V lookup: CDR1 SEHNR, CDR2 FQNEAQ (reference sequence). The CDR3 is 18 residues long. With V trimmed by 4 bases and J by 4 bases, 15 bases remained unmatched. This chain's CDR3 is CASSSQGQRYPYNEKLFF. CDR3 sequence (DNA): TGTGCCAGCAGCTCACAGGGGCAAAGGTATCCATATAATGAAAAACTGTTTTTT.

A note on this clone: Different DNA sequences within this sample yield the same CDR3. The V call is TRBV27, the J call TRBJ1-6; 7 nucleotides align to TRBD1. Germline CDR1 reads MNHEY; CDR2 reads SMNVEV (reference sequence). The CDR3 loop spans 16 amino acids. J was trimmed by 7 bases and V by 1 base; bases with no gene match: 7. CDR3 in amino acids: CASSLLTGSLNSPLHF. CDR3 nucleotides: TGTGCCAGCAGTTTATTGACAGGGAGCCTCAATTCACCCCTCCACTTT.

This chain connects TRBV18 to TRBJ1-2, with a tentative D call TRBD1 (6 bases). Trimming took off 0 bases at V and 2 bases at J, with 16 bases between the two ends. The CDR3 consists of 17 residues. Germline lookup yields CDR1 KGHSH and CDR2 LQKENI. The CDR3 here is CASSPPNRDASNYGYTF. Written as DNA, the CDR3 is TGTGCCAGCTCACCACCAAACAGGGATGCATCGAACTATGGCTACACCTTC.

V gene TRBV7-8 combines with J gene TRBJ2-7, with D tentatively TRBD2 (6 bases). This CDR3 has 11 residues. Germline V CDR1 and CDR2: SGHVS, FQNEAQ. V lost 5 bases to trimming and J lost 9 bases, with 11 bases between them. The CDR3 spells CASSPGSGQYF. CDR3 nucleotides: TGTGCCAGCAGCCCCGGGAGTGGGCAGTACTTC.

The chain uses TRBV9 and TRBJ2-1, with D possibly TRBD1 on 6 matching bases. This CDR3 has 18 residues. Germline V gene data show CDR1 as SGDLS and CDR2 as YYNGEE. Trimming took 2 bases from V and 0 from J, leaving 18 bases between them. The CDR3 nucleotides are TGTGCCAGCAGCGTGGGGGCGGGTCTCCTCAGCTCCTACAATGAGCAGTTCTTC. It encodes CASSVGAGLLSSYNEQFF.

V usage is TRBV4-1 and J usage is TRBJ2-5; tentatively, D is TRBD1 (6 bases). CDR1 is MGHRA and CDR2 is YSYEKL in the germline V gene. CDR3 length: 16 residues. Trimming took 2 bases from V and 2 from J, leaving 15 bases between them. The CDR3 reads CASSQPGHGVQETQYF. In DNA, the CDR3 is TGCGCCAGCAGCCAACCGGGACACGGGGTACAAGAGACCCAGTACTTC.

Turning to this clone: Other nucleotide sequences in the sample specify the same CDR3. The rearrangement uses TRBV6-6 and TRBJ1-4, with a possible D match to TRBD1 (6 bases). Germline lookup yields CDR1 MNHNY and CDR2 SVGAGI (reference sequence). V gave up 6 bases and J gave up 4 bases, with 12 bases separating them. This CDR3 is built from 14 residues. The CDR3 nucleotides are TGTGCCAGCAGGCTACAGGGTGGTAATGAAAAACTGTTTTTT. Its translation is CASRLQGGNEKLFF.

The chain employs TRBV5-1 and TRBJ1-1, with a weak D call TRBD1 (5 bases). CDR1 SGHRS and CDR2 YFSETQ come from the germline V gene. This CDR3 spans 13 amino acids. V was clipped by 4 bases and J by 11 bases, with 18 bases between them. CDR3 in amino acids: CASSPSGDLGAFF. The CDR3 nucleotides are TGCGCCAGCAGCCCATCTGGGGACCTGGGGGCTTTCTTT.

J is TRBJ2-5 and V is TRBV10-1, with a possible D match to TRBD1 (5 bases). Trimming took 6 bases from V and 5 from J, leaving 16 bases between them. CDR1 WNHNN and CDR2 SYGVQD come from the germline V gene (reference sequence). The CDR3 is 14 residues long. The CDR3 DNA sequence: TGCGCCAGCAGCGCACGACAGATGGCCGAGACCCAGTACTTC. Residues: CASSARQMAETQYF.

The chain employs TRBV4-2 and TRBJ2-1; TRBD2 matches at 9 bases. The length of the CDR3 is 16 residues. V trimming: 4 bases; J trimming: 5 bases; junction bases outside the gene matches: 9. The germline V gene encodes CDR1 LGHNA and CDR2 YNFKEQ. Here the CDR3 DNA reads TGTGCCAGCAGCCCCTTTCCGGGACTAGCTGACAATGAGCAGTTCTTC. Protein sequence: CASSPFPGLADNEQFF.

The chain employs TRBV7-9 and TRBJ2-1, with D possibly matching TRBD2 (6 bases). The CDR3 loop spans 12 amino acids. Germline values: CDR1 SEHNR, CDR2 FQNEAQ (reference sequence). V was clipped by 4 bases and J by 9 bases, with 10 bases between them. The CDR3, as DNA: TGTGCCAGCAGCTCGACCGGGGGTGAGCAGTTCTTC. Translation: CASSSTGGEQFF.

CDR3 amino acids: CASSSTGTEAFF. DNA for the CDR3: TGTGCCAGCAGTTCGACAGGGACTGAAGCTTTCTTT. The rearrangement joins TRBV6-5 to TRBJ1-1; 7 bases fit TRBD1. The CDR3 is 12 residues long. The germline CDR1 and CDR2 sequences are MNHEY and SVGAGI. The V segment lost 4 bases and the J segment 5 bases; nucleotides outside the gene matches: 1.

The chain recombines TRBV5-1 with TRBJ2-2, with D unclear. This CDR3 comprises 17 residues. Germline loops: CDR1 SGHRS, CDR2 YFSETQ. Trimming left V 4 bases short and J 4 bases short, with 20 bases between. The CDR3 loop is CASSVALGTPSTGELFF. The DNA for the CDR3 is TGCGCCAGCAGCGTGGCCCTGGGAACGCCCTCCACCGGGGAGCTGTTTTTT.

This clone has a single count. The V and J genes are TRBV6-4 and TRBJ2-7; 8 nucleotides match TRBD1. Germline V gene sequence: CDR1 MRHNA, CDR2 SNTAGT. The CDR3 spans 14 residues. V gave up 6 bases and J gave up 2 bases; unmatched junction bases: 6. The CDR3 sequence is CASSPGQGTYEQYF. CDR3 nucleotide sequence: TGTGCCAGCAGCCCAGGACAGGGCACCTACGAGCAGTACTTC.

The chain employs TRBV2 and TRBJ2-7, with 9 bases lining up with TRBD1. Germline CDR1 and CDR2: SNHLY and FYNNEI. V shed 11 bases, J shed 7 bases, and the junction held 6 bases outside the gene matches. This CDR3 is built from 11 residues. The DNA of the CDR3 is TGTGCCGGAGGGACAGGGAGGGAGCAGTACTTC. Protein: CAGGTGREQYF.

This chain uses TRBV18 with TRBJ1-5, with TRBD1 as a possible D gene (5 bases). The germline V gene encodes CDR1 KGHSH and CDR2 LQKENI. The CDR3 loop spans 15 amino acids. Trimming took 3 bases from V and 6 from J, leaving 15 bases between them. Written as DNA, the CDR3 is TGTGCCAGCTCACCCCTTTCGGGGGTAGGTCAGCCCCAGCATTTT. Encoded protein: CASSPLSGVGQPQHF.

The chain combines TRBV18 with TRBJ1-3; 7 nucleotides line up with TRBD1. V lost 3 bases and J lost 1; bases outside the gene matches: 9. Per the germline V gene, CDR1 is KGHSH and CDR2 is LQKENI. This CDR3 contains 17 residues. CDR3 nucleotide sequence: TGTGCCAGCTCACCGGGGTACAGGGGCTCATCTGGAAACACCATATATTTT. This codes for CASSPGYRGSSGNTIYF. The variable domain in full, with the rest retrieved from reference TRBV18 and TRBJ1-3, is NAGVMQNPRHLVRRRGQEARLRCSPMKGHSHVYWYRQLPEEGLKFMVYLQKENIIDESGMPKERFSAEFPKEGPSILRIQQVVRGDSAAYFCASSPGYRGSSGNTIYFGEGSWLTVV.

This clone was picked up a small number of times. This chain uses TRBV7-8 with TRBJ2-1; TRBD1 agrees at 8 bases. CDR3 length: 16 residues. Unmatched junction bases numbered 4, after V lost 1 base and J lost 2 bases. From germline, CDR1 is SGHVS and CDR2 FQNEAQ. The CDR3, as DNA: TGTGCCAGCAGCTTAGAGGGGACAGGTCCCTACAATGAGCAGTTCTTC. It specifies CASSLEGTGPYNEQFF.

The chain carries TRBV9 and TRBJ1-1, with D unresolved. With 4 bases removed from V and 7 bases from J, the gap between germline ends came to 17 bases. CDR3 length equals 14 residues. Germline CDR1 SGDLS, CDR2 YYNGEE. DNA for the CDR3: TGTGCCAGCAGCAGAGCAAGAGTGGTGGGTGAAGCTTTCTTT. Translated, it gives CASSRARVVGEAFF.

The chain employs TRBV28 and TRBJ1-2; tentative D call: TRBD1 (6 bases). This CDR3 has 15 amino acids. Germline V CDR1 and CDR2: MDHEN, SYDVKM. V was cut by 3 bases and J by 4 bases, with 15 bases left in between. The CDR3 loop is CASSFLQGGLYGYTF. Written as DNA, the CDR3 is TGTGCCAGCAGTTTCCTACAGGGCGGTCTCTATGGCTACACCTTC.

The chain is built from TRBV18 and TRBJ1-5; a possible D gene is TRBD1 (5 bases). V dropped 3 bases and J dropped 2 bases, with 8 bases sitting between them. Germline V CDR1 and CDR2: KGHSH, LQKENI. The CDR3 runs to 14 residues. The CDR3 reads CASSPARGNQPQHF. The CDR3 bases are TGTGCCAGCTCACCCGCCAGGGGCAATCAGCCCCAGCATTTT.

V and J are TRBV6-5 and TRBJ1-2; D call uncertain. Germline lookup yields CDR1 MNHEY and CDR2 SVGAGI. The germline V and J ends were trimmed by 0 bases and 5 bases, with 7 bases remaining between them. The CDR3 consists of 13 residues. The CDR3 loop is CASSYSKSYGYTF. The CDR3 DNA reads TGTGCCAGCAGTTACTCGAAGTCATATGGCTACACCTTC.

This rearrangement joins TRBV5-4 to TRBJ2-3; D gene ambiguous. Trimming shortened V by 2 bases and J by 8 bases, and 9 bases separated the two germline ends. The CDR3 has 12 residues. Germline CDR1 is SGHNT and CDR2 is YYREEE (reference sequence). The CDR3 nucleotides are TGTGCCAGCAGCTTTGGTCTCAGTACGCAGTATTTT. Amino acid sequence: CASSFGLSTQYF.

This clone occurred a few times. This rearrangement joins TRBV6-5 to TRBJ1-1; no clear D. Germline lookup yields CDR1 MNHEY and CDR2 SVGAGI. The CDR3 has 12 residues. Deletions cut 6 bases from V and 5 bases from J, with 10 bases between. The CDR3: CASRIGFTEAFF. CDR3 nucleotides: TGTGCCAGCAGAATTGGCTTTACTGAAGCTTTCTTT.

The chain links TRBV28 to TRBJ1-1, with TRBD1 as a possible D gene (5 bases). CDR3 length equals 15 residues. Germline values: CDR1 MDHEN, CDR2 SYDVKM. V was shortened by 3 bases and J by 11 bases, with 22 bases between the two germline ends. CDR3 nucleotides: TGTGCCAGCAGTTTCTCGGACACGGGGCGTAGGACGGCTTTCTTT. It specifies CASSFSDTGRRTAFF.

The chain links TRBV5-1 to TRBJ2-7; 7 bases agree with TRBD1. V shed 2 bases and J 3 bases; nucleotides not matched to a gene: 8. Germline V gene lookup returns CDR1 SGHRS and CDR2 YFSETQ. The CDR3 contains 15 residues. The CDR3 region is CASSFATGYHYEQYF. CDR3 DNA sequence: TGCGCCAGCAGCTTTGCGACAGGGTATCACTACGAGCAGTACTTC.

This clone was seen a single time. This sequence joins TRBV6-5 and TRBJ2-7; the match to TRBD1 covers 9 bases. J lost 0 bases, V lost 5 bases, and 2 bases had no gene match. Germline lookup yields CDR1 MNHEY and CDR2 SVGAGI. The CDR3 loop spans 14 amino acids. CDR3 residues: CASSPQGASYEQYF. The CDR3 coding sequence is TGTGCCAGCAGTCCACAGGGGGCCTCCTACGAGCAGTACTTC.

The chain links TRBV5-6 to TRBJ1-6; TRBD1 might be the D (5 bases). Germline CDR1 reads SGHDT; CDR2 reads YYEEEE. The CDR3 consists of 17 residues. The germline V and J ends were trimmed by 0 bases and 0 bases, with 10 bases remaining between them. The CDR3 sequence: CASSLDPGGSYNSPLHF. The CDR3 nucleotides read TGTGCCAGCAGCTTGGACCCCGGGGGCTCCTATAATTCACCCCTCCACTTT.